This T cell receptor beta chain was sequenced during a study of blood T cell repertoires in COVID-19. Participants' own reports of clinical history determined their cohort assignment. Sequencing was performed with immunoSEQ multiplex PCR; in TCRdb, only in-frame clones are kept and a portion is missing. The table includes roughly 130,000 clones, 84% detected once. Deletions cut 2 bases from V and 0 bases from J, with 8 bases between. Germline V gene data show CDR1 as ENHRY and CDR2 as SYGVKD. The CDR3 consists of 16 residues. The clonotype comes from a woman aged 45-59 years with acute COVID-19. The source material was PBMCs or T cells enriched from blood (not recorded which). The chain is built from TRBV10-3 and TRBJ2-6; tentative D call: TRBD2 (5 bases). The CDR3 DNA reads TGTGCCATCAGTGAGGACGAGGGCTCTGGGGCCAACGTCCTGACTTTC. This codes for CAISEDEGSGANVLTF.